The rows below give T cell receptor beta chains drawn from one sample of a study of cytomegalovirus exposure and HLA in healthy donors. The method was immunoSEQ multiplex PCR; TCRdb's version includes in-frame clones alone and lacks a portion of them. The sample lists around 180,000 clones, approximately 88% seen once, with less than 9% in the top ten. Input material: PBMCs. The source of these receptors is a man younger than 35 in good health and CMV-seropositive. CDR3s leave out the opening cysteine and the closing phenylalanine or tryptophan. The size field is filled for only some rows; it gives once, few, many or a size class.

V gene: TRBV5-4; CDR3 length: 11; J gene: TRBJ2-3; clone size: NA; CDR3 protein: ASSFEIADTQY
V gene: TRBV30; CDR3 length: 11; J gene: TRBJ2-5; clone size: NA; CDR3 protein: AWTAGAVETQY
V gene: TRBV5-1; CDR3 length: 14; J gene: TRBJ1-1; clone size: NA; CDR3 protein: ASSLGLGGGNTEAF
V gene: TRBV28; CDR3 length: 13; J gene: TRBJ1-5; clone size: NA; CDR3 protein: ASSLSGASNQPQH
V gene: TRBV27; CDR3 length: 10; J gene: TRBJ1-2; clone size: few; CDR3 protein: AIRQGANGYT
V gene: TRBV28; CDR3 length: 14; J gene: TRBJ1-5; clone size: NA; CDR3 protein: ASSPPTGVSNQPQH
V gene: TRBV5-4; CDR3 length: 15; J gene: TRBJ2-6; clone size: NA; CDR3 protein: ASSPEGASSGANVLT
V gene: TRBV6-5; CDR3 length: 13; J gene: TRBJ2-7; clone size: NA; CDR3 protein: ASSYSFGQGYEQY
V gene: TRBV4-1; CDR3 length: 15; J gene: TRBJ2-7; clone size: NA; CDR3 protein: ASSQVVRDRGPYEQY
V gene: TRBV4-1; CDR3 length: 13; J gene: TRBJ2-7; clone size: few; CDR3 protein: ASSQERTGAYEQY
V gene: TRBV30; CDR3 length: 11; J gene: TRBJ2-7; clone size: NA; CDR3 protein: AWSGVKLEEQY
V gene: TRBV4-1; CDR3 length: 13; J gene: TRBJ1-1; clone size: NA; CDR3 protein: ASSQDSGRHTEAF
V gene: TRBV7-2; CDR3 length: 10; J gene: TRBJ2-3; clone size: NA; CDR3 protein: ASSWGGDTQY
V gene: TRBV2; CDR3 length: 11; J gene: TRBJ1-1; clone size: NA; CDR3 protein: AGRYRLNTEAF
V gene: TRBV6-1; CDR3 length: 11; J gene: TRBJ2-1; clone size: once; CDR3 protein: ASSDTGWVEQF
V gene: TRBV21-1; CDR3 length: 10; J gene: TRBJ2-2; clone size: NA; CDR3 protein: ATGTGNGELF
V gene: TRBV30; CDR3 length: 13; J gene: TRBJ2-3; clone size: NA; CDR3 protein: AWSVSHLATDTQY
V gene: TRBV5-4; CDR3 length: 13; J gene: TRBJ2-3; clone size: once; CDR3 protein: ASSLGGRRGDTQY
V gene: TRBV7-3; CDR3 length: 14; J gene: TRBJ2-2; clone size: once; CDR3 protein: ASSLNALSDTGELF
V gene: TRBV7-3; CDR3 length: 11; J gene: TRBJ2-5; clone size: NA; CDR3 protein: ASSLTTGETQY
V gene: TRBV4-3; CDR3 length: 14; J gene: TRBJ2-7; clone size: NA; CDR3 protein: ASSQLFSGGFYEQY
V gene: TRBV6-6; CDR3 length: 13; J gene: TRBJ2-7; clone size: NA; CDR3 protein: ASSRTSGRSYEQY
V gene: TRBV13; CDR3 length: 12; J gene: TRBJ1-1; clone size: NA; CDR3 protein: ASRDRGGNTEAF
V gene: TRBV27; CDR3 length: 12; J gene: TRBJ2-2; clone size: few; CDR3 protein: ASRGGANTGELF
V gene: TRBV29-1; CDR3 length: 12; J gene: TRBJ2-5; clone size: few; CDR3 protein: SVSYGTGKETQY